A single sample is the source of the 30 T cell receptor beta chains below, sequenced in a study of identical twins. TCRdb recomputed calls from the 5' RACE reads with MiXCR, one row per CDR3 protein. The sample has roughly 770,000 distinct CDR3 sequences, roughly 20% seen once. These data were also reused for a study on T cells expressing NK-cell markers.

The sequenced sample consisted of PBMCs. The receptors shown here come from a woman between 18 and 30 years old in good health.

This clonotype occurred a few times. This chain's CDR3 is CSALLQDHYNEQFF. The CDR3, as DNA: TGCAGCGCCTTACTTCAGGACCACTACAATGAGCAGTTCTTC. This chain connects TRBV29-1 to TRBJ2-1; D remains ambiguous. With 7 bases removed from V and 3 bases from J, the gap between germline ends came to 16 bases. This CDR3 region has 14 residues. The germline V gene encodes CDR1 SQVTM and CDR2 ANQGSEA.

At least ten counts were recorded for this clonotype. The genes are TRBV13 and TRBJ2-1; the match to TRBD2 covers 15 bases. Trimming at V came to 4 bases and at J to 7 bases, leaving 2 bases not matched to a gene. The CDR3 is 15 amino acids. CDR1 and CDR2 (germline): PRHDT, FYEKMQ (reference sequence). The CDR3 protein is CASSSGTSGGNEQFF. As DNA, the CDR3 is TGTGCCAGCAGCTCGGGGACTAGCGGGGGGAATGAGCAGTTCTTC.

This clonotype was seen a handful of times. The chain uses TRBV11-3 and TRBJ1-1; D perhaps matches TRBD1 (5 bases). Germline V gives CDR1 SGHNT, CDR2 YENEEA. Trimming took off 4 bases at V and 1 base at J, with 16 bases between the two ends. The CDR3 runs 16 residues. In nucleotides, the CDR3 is TGTGCCAGCAGCTCCCGGGACCCAAGACGGAACACTGAAGCTTTCTTT. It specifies CASSSRDPRRNTEAFF.

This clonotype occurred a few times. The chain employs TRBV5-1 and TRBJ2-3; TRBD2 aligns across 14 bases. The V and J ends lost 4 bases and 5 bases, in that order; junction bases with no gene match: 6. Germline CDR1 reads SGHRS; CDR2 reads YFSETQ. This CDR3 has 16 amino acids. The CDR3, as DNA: TGCGCCAGCAGCCCGGGACTAGCGGGGGCAGGAGATACGCAGTATTTT. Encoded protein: CASSPGLAGAGDTQYF.

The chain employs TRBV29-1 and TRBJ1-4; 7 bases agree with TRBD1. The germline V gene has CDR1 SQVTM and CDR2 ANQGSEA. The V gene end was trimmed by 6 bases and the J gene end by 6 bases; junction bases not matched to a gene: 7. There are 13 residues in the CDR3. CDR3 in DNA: TGCAGCGTCTTACAGGGGATGGATGAAAAACTGTTTTTT. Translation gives CSVLQGMDEKLFF. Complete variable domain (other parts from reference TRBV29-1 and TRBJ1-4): SAVISQKPSRDICQRGTSLTIQCQVDSQVTMMFWYRQQPGQSLTLIATANQGSEATYESGFVIDKFPISRPNLTFSTLTVSNMSPEDSSIYLCSVLQGMDEKLFFGSGTQLSVL.

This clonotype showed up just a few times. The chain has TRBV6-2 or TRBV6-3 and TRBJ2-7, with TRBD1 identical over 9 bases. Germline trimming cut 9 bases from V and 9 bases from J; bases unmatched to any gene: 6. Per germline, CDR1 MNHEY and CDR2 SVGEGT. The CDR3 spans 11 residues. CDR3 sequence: CASRDRAGQYF. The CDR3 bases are TGTGCCAGTCGGGACAGGGCCGGGCAGTACTTC.

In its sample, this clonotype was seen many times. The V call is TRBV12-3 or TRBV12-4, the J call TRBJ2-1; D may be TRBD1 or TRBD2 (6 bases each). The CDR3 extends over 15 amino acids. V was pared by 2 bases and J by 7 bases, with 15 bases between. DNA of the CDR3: TGTGCCAGCAGTTTAAAGGGCGGAGGGGGGAATGAGCAGTTCTTC. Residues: CASSLKGGGGNEQFF.

In nucleotides, the CDR3 is TGTGCCACCAGCATCCCAAATTCCTACGAGCAGTACTTC. Translated, it gives CATSIPNSYEQYF. V and J are TRBV15 and TRBJ2-7; D uncertain. Germline V CDR1 and CDR2: LNHNV, YYDKDF (reference sequence). The V end lost 4 bases, the J end lost 1 base, and 8 bases lay between the germline ends. This CDR3 spans 13 amino acids. Filled out from reference TRBV15 and TRBJ2-7, the complete variable domain reads DAMVIQNPRYQVTQFGKPVTLSCSQTLNHNVMYWYQQKSSQAPKLLFHYYDKDFNNEADTPDNFQSRRPNTSFCFLDIRSPGLGDTAMYLCATSIPNSYEQYFGPGTRLTVT.

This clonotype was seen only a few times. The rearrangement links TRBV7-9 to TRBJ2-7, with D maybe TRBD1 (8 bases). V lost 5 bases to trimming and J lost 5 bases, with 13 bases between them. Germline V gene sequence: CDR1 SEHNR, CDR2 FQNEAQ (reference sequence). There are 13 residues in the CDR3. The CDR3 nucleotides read TGTGCCAGCAGCGGACAGGGAGGGCACGAGCAGTACTTC. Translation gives CASSGQGGHEQYF.

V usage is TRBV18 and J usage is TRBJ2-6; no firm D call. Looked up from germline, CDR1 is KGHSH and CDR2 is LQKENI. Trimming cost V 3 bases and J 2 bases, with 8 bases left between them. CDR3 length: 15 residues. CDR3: CASSPAITGANVLTF. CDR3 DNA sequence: TGTGCCAGCTCACCGGCCATTACTGGGGCCAACGTCCTGACTTTC.

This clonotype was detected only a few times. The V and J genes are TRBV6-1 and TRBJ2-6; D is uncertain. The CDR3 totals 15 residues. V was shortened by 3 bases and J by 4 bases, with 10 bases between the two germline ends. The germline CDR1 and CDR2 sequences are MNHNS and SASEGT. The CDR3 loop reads CASSEGTIGANVLTF. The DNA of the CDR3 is TGTGCCAGCAGTGAGGGTACCATCGGGGCCAACGTCCTGACTTTC.

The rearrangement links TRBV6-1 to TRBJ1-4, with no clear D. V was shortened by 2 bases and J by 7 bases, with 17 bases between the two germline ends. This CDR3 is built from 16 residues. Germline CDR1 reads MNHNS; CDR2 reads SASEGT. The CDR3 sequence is CASSEQDRGDFEKLFF. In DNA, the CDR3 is TGTGCCAGCAGTGAACAGGATCGCGGAGACTTTGAAAAACTGTTTTTT.

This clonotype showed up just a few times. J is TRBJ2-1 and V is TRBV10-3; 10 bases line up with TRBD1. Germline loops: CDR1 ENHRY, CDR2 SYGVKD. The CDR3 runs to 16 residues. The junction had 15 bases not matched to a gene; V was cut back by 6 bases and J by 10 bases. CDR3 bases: TGTGCCATCAGCCGGACGCAGGACAGGGGGAGCGGAGAGCAGTTCTTC. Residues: CAISRTQDRGSGEQFF.

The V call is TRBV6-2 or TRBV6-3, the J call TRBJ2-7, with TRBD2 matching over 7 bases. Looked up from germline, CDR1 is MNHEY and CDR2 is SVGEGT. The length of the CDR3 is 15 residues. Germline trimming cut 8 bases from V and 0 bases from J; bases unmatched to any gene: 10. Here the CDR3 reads CASLDLGGGSYEQYF. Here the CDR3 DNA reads TGTGCCAGCCTAGACCTTGGGGGGGGCTCCTACGAGCAGTACTTC.

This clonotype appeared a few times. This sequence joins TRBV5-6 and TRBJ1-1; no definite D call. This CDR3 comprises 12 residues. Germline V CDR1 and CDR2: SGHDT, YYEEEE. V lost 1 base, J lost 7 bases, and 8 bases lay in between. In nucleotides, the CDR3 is TGTGCCAGCAGCTTGTCGACAAATGAAGCTTTCTTT. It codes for CASSLSTNEAFF. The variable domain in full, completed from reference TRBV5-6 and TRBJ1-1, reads DAGVTQSPTHLIKTRGQQVTLRCSPKSGHDTVSWYQQALGQGPQFIFQYYEEEERQRGNFPDRFSGHQFPNYSSELNVNALLLGDSALYLCASSLSTNEAFFGQGTRLTVV.

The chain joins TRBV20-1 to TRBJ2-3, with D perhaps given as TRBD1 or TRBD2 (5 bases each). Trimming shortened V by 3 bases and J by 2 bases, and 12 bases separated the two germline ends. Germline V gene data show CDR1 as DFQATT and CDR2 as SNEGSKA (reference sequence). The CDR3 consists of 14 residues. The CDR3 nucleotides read TGCAGTGCTAGGTCCAGCGGACACACAGATACGCAGTATTTT. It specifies CSARSSGHTDTQYF.

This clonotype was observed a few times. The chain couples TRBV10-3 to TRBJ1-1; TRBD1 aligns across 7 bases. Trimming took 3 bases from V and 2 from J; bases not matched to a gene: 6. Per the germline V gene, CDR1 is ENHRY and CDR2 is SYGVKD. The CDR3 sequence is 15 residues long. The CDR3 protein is CAISDEGTANTEAFF. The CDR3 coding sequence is TGTGCCATCAGTGACGAGGGGACAGCTAACACTGAAGCTTTCTTT.

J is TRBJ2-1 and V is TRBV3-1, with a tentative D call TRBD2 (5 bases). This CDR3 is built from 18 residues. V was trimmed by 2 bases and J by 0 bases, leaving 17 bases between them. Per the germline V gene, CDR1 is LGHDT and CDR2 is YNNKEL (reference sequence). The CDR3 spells CASSQTPWPGSSYNEQFF. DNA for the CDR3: TGTGCCAGCAGCCAAACCCCCTGGCCGGGGAGCTCCTACAATGAGCAGTTCTTC.

The CDR3 protein is CSVEWGFSYNEQFF. CDR3 DNA: TGCAGCGTTGAGTGGGGCTTCTCCTACAATGAGCAGTTCTTC. This rearrangement joins TRBV29-1 to TRBJ2-1, with D perhaps matching TRBD1 (5 bases). CDR3 length equals 14 residues. Germline lookup yields CDR1 SQVTM and CDR2 ANQGSEA. Trimming left V 3 bases short and J 0 bases short, with 9 bases between.

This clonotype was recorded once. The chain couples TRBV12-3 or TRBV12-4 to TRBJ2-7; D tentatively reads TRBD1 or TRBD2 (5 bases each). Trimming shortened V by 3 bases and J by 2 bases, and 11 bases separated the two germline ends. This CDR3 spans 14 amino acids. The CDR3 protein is CASSFVGVTYEQYF. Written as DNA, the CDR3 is TGTGCCAGCAGTTTTGTGGGGGTAACCTACGAGCAGTACTTC.

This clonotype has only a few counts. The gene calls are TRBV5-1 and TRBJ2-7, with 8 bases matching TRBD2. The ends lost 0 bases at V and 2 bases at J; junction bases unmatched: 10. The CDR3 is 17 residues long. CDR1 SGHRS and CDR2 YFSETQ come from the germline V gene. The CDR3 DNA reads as TGCGCCAGCAGCTTGGCTACACGCGGGGGGACCGCCTACGAGCAGTACTTC. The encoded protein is CASSLATRGGTAYEQYF. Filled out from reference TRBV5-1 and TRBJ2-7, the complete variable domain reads KAGVTQTPRYLIKTRGQQVTLSCSPISGHRSVSWYQQTPGQGLQFLFEYFSETQRNKGNFPGRFSGRQFSNSRSEMNVSTLELGDSALYLCASSLATRGGTAYEQYFGPGTRLTVT.

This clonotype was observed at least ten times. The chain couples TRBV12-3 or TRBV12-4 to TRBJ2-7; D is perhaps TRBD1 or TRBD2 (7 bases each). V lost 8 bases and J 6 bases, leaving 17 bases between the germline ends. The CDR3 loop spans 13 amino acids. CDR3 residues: CASPDREGCEQYF. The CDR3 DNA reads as TGTGCCAGCCCCGACAGGGAGGGGTGCGAGCAGTACTTC.

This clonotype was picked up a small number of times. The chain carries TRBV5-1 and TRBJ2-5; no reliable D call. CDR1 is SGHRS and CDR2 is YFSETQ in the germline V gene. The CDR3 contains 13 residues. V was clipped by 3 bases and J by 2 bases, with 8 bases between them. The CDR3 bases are TGCGCCAGCAGCTCCTCGGATCAAGAGACCCAGTACTTC. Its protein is CASSSSDQETQYF.

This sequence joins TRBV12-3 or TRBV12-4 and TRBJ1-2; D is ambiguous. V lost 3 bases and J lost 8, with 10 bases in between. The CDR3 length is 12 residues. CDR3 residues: CASSLGLEGYTF. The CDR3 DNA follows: TGTGCCAGCAGTTTGGGGTTAGAGGGCTACACCTTC.

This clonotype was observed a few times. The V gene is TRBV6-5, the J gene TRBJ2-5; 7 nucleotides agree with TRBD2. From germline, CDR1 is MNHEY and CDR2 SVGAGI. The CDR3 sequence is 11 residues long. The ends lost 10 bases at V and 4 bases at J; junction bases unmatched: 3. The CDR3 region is CATGRAETQYF. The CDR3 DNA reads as TGTGCCACTGGGAGGGCAGAGACCCAGTACTTC.

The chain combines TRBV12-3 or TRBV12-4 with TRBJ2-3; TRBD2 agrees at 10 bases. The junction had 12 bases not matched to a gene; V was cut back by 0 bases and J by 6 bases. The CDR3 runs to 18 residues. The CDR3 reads CASSLAFEREGPVDTQYF. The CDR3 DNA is TGTGCCAGCAGTTTAGCGTTCGAGCGGGAGGGCCCAGTCGATACGCAGTATTTT.

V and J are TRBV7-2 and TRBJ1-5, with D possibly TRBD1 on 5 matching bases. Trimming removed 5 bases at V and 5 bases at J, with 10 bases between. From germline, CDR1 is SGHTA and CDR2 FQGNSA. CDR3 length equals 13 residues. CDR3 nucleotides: TGTGCCAGCAGCGCGGGGCGGGATCAGCCCCAGCATTTT. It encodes CASSAGRDQPQHF.

The chain's CDR3 is CSASWEHTGELFF. In DNA form, the CDR3 reads TGCAGTGCGAGCTGGGAACACACCGGGGAGCTGTTTTTT. The rearrangement joins TRBV20-1 to TRBJ2-2, with unresolved D. Germline-derived CDR1 and CDR2 are DFQATT and SNEGSKA (reference sequence). The CDR3 is 13 amino acids. With 6 bases removed from V and 3 bases from J, the gap between germline ends came to 11 bases.

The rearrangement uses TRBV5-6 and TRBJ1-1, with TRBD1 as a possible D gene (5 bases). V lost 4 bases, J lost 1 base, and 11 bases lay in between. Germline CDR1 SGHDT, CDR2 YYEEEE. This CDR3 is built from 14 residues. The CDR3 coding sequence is TGTGCCAGCAGCGAGGACATACAGAACACTGAAGCTTTCTTT. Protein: CASSEDIQNTEAFF.

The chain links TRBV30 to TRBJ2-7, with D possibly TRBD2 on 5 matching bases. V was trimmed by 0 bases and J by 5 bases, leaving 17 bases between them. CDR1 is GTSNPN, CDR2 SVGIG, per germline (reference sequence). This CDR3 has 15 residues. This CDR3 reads CAWSVRTNGIHEQYF. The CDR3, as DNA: TGTGCCTGGAGTGTACGTACTAACGGGATCCACGAGCAGTACTTC.